Shown below are 21 T cell receptor beta chains from a single sample sequenced in a study of blood T cell repertoires in COVID-19. Profiled with immunoSEQ multiplex PCR; TCRdb holds only in-frame clones, not every one. The sample shows 200,000 to 250,000 clones, about four fifths of them seen only once. The specimen was PBMCs or T cells enriched from blood (not recorded which). The source of these receptors is a woman between 40 and 50 years old who had recovered from COVID-19.

This chain uses TRBV4-1 with TRBJ1-4; 8 nucleotides align to TRBD1. The CDR3 consists of 14 residues. Trimming took 6 bases from V and 3 from J; bases not matched to a gene: 3. Germline CDR1 and CDR2: MGHRA and YSYEKL. The CDR3 here is CASRQGEANEKLFF. CDR3 in DNA: TGCGCCAGCAGACAGGGGGAGGCTAATGAAAAACTGTTTTTT.

V usage is TRBV2 and J usage is TRBJ1-4, with a possible D match to TRBD1 (5 bases). The CDR3 has 14 amino acids. Germline lookup yields CDR1 SNHLY and CDR2 FYNNEI. V shed 2 bases and J shed 6 bases, with 10 bases lying between them. Here the CDR3 reads CASSEQGPHEKLFF. CDR3 in DNA: TGTGCCAGCAGTGAACAGGGTCCGCATGAAAAACTGTTTTTT.

The gene calls are TRBV5-1 and TRBJ2-1; a possible D gene is TRBD2 (6 bases). This CDR3 spans 16 amino acids. Germline loops: CDR1 SGHRS, CDR2 YFSETQ. With 0 bases removed from V and 2 bases from J, the gap between germline ends came to 12 bases. The CDR3 DNA reads TGCGCCAGCAGCTTGGCCCCGGGAGATCCCTACAATGAGCAGTTCTTC. The encoded protein is CASSLAPGDPYNEQFF.

The chain recombines TRBV7-8 with TRBJ2-7, with 10 bases matching TRBD1. CDR1 SGHVS and CDR2 FQNEAQ come from the germline V gene. Trimming took 2 bases from V and 5 from J; bases not matched to a gene: 6. This CDR3 region has 15 residues. The CDR3 is CASSLTGQGIHEQYF. The CDR3 DNA reads TGTGCCAGCAGCTTAACGGGACAGGGGATCCACGAGCAGTACTTC.

This sequence joins TRBV10-2 and TRBJ1-1, with TRBD1 matching over 7 bases. The CDR3 loop spans 14 amino acids. The J segment lost 10 bases and the V segment lost 0 bases, leaving 8 bases of the junction unmatched. Germline V gene lookup returns CDR1 WSHSY and CDR2 SAAADI. The CDR3 bases are TGCGCCAGCAGTGAGTCAACCCTGACAGGGCGAGCTTTCTTT. It encodes CASSESTLTGRAFF.

V and J are TRBV5-1 and TRBJ2-5, with D possibly being TRBD1 (5 bases). The V gene's germline CDR1 is SGHRS and CDR2 YFSETQ. V was pared by 1 base and J by 3 bases, with 10 bases between. This CDR3 has 14 residues. The CDR3: CASSLRSREETQYF. CDR3 DNA sequence: TGCGCCAGCAGCTTGCGTTCCAGGGAAGAGACCCAGTACTTC.

In DNA, the CDR3 is TGTGCCAGTTCCCTTCGAGGGGGGGCGAGCACTGAAGCTTTCTTT. The encoded protein is CASSLRGGASTEAFF. The chain combines TRBV19 with TRBJ1-1, with D possibly TRBD1 on 6 matching bases. V was pared by 8 bases and J by 4 bases, with 20 bases between. Germline CDR1 and CDR2: LNHDA and SQIVND (reference sequence). This CDR3 spans 15 amino acids.

The chain carries TRBV30 and TRBJ1-1; a possible D gene is TRBD1 (6 bases). CDR3 size: 13 residues. The germline V gene encodes CDR1 GTSNPN and CDR2 SVGIG (reference sequence). V lost 4 bases to trimming and J lost 2 bases, with 11 bases between them. CDR3 sequence reads: CAWKDRSNTEAFF. In DNA form, the CDR3 reads TGTGCCTGGAAGGACAGAAGTAACACTGAAGCTTTCTTT.

The gene calls are TRBV7-2 and TRBJ2-1; 7 positions agree with TRBD2. The CDR3 extends over 17 amino acids. Trimming took 6 bases from V and 5 from J; bases not matched to a gene: 16. Per germline, CDR1 SGHTA and CDR2 FQGNSA. The CDR3 loop reads CASRSGLGLPVNNEQFF. CDR3 bases: TGTGCCAGCAGGTCCGGACTAGGACTCCCCGTGAACAATGAGCAGTTCTTC.

This chain connects TRBV30 to TRBJ1-2; a possible D gene is TRBD1 (5 bases). V shed 2 bases and J shed 7 bases, with 14 bases lying between them. The germline gives CDR1 GTSNPN, CDR2 SVGIG (reference sequence). The CDR3 covers 13 residues. The CDR3 loop reads CAWSSWGLGGYTF. The CDR3 region has the DNA TGTGCCTGGAGTAGTTGGGGCCTCGGTGGCTACACCTTC.

V gene TRBV5-1 combines with J gene TRBJ2-3; D uncertain. The germline V and J ends were trimmed by 8 bases and 1 base, with 14 bases remaining between them. CDR1 and CDR2 from the germline V gene are SGHRS and YFSETQ. This CDR3 comprises 14 residues. CDR3 amino acids: CASRRIDGTDTQYF. The CDR3 nucleotides are TGCGCCAGTCGGCGGATTGACGGCACAGATACGCAGTATTTT.

The rearrangement links TRBV5-1 to TRBJ1-2, with unresolved D. The germline V and J ends were trimmed by 2 bases and 1 base, with 6 bases remaining between them. The germline gives CDR1 SGHRS, CDR2 YFSETQ. The CDR3 sequence is 13 residues long. Here the CDR3 reads CASSFSDNYGYTF. DNA of the CDR3: TGCGCCAGCAGCTTTTCAGATAACTATGGCTACACCTTC.

The J gene is TRBJ1-5, the V gene TRBV6-6, with TRBD1 as a possible D gene (5 bases). V lost 4 bases and J 5 bases, leaving 15 bases between the germline ends. This CDR3 is built from 15 residues. From germline, CDR1 is MNHNY and CDR2 SVGAGI (reference sequence). CDR3 region: CASSFGFTGDQPQHF. Here the CDR3 DNA reads TGTGCCAGCAGTTTTGGGTTCACGGGGGATCAGCCCCAGCATTTT.

This chain joins TRBV5-1 and TRBJ2-1, with D hard to call. This CDR3 is 12 amino acids long. The V gene's germline CDR1 is SGHRS and CDR2 YFSETQ. The V end lost 0 bases, the J end lost 7 bases, and 5 bases lay between the germline ends. CDR3 sequence: CASSLVRNEQFF. The CDR3 nucleotides are TGCGCCAGCAGCTTGGTGCGGAATGAGCAGTTCTTC.

V and J are TRBV4-3 and TRBJ2-1, with 10 positions matching TRBD1. Germline V gene lookup returns CDR1 LGHNA and CDR2 YSLEER. V was pared by 0 bases and J by 6 bases, with 8 bases of the junction left unmatched. This CDR3 contains 17 residues. The CDR3 sequence is CASSQEMGTGVRNEQFF. DNA of the CDR3: TGCGCCAGCAGCCAAGAAATGGGGACAGGGGTTCGCAATGAGCAGTTCTTC.

The chain uses TRBV5-1 and TRBJ1-2, with TRBD1 identical over 10 bases. The V segment lost 2 bases and the J segment 7 bases; nucleotides outside the gene matches: 8. The germline CDR1 and CDR2 sequences are SGHRS and YFSETQ. The CDR3 is 15 residues long. The CDR3 coding sequence is TGCGCCAGCAGCTTCAACCGGGACAGGGGAGCTGGCTACACCTTC. Its translation is CASSFNRDRGAGYTF.

J is TRBJ1-1 and V is TRBV7-9; tentative D call: TRBD1 (6 bases). V lost 10 bases and J 3 bases, leaving 18 bases between the germline ends. The CDR3 totals 14 residues. The germline V gene encodes CDR1 SEHNR and CDR2 FQNEAQ (reference sequence). CDR3 sequence: CATQGRAQDTEAFF. CDR3 nucleotides: TGTGCCACCCAGGGGAGGGCCCAAGACACTGAAGCTTTCTTT.

This rearrangement joins TRBV6-5 to TRBJ2-7; 8 nucleotides line up with TRBD1. The CDR3 runs 15 residues. Unmatched junction bases numbered 7, after V lost 5 bases and J lost 1 base. Germline-derived CDR1 and CDR2 are MNHEY and SVGAGI. The CDR3 loop is CASSPGTGGSYEQYV. CDR3 nucleotide sequence: TGTGCCAGCAGTCCCGGGACAGGAGGTTCCTACGAGCAGTACGTC.

The rearrangement uses TRBV6-2 or TRBV6-3 and TRBJ2-1; 8 bases align to TRBD2. Germline V lookup: CDR1 MNHEY, CDR2 SVGEGT. Trimming removed 5 bases from V and 7 bases from J; junction bases left unmatched: 13. This CDR3 is built from 16 residues. DNA for the CDR3: TGTGCCAGCAGTACACAAGTCAGCGGGAGAAGGAATGAGCAGTTCTTC. This encodes CASSTQVSGRRNEQFF.

The V call is TRBV30, the J call TRBJ2-5; 15 bases agree with TRBD2. CDR1 is GTSNPN and CDR2 is SVGIG in the germline V gene (reference sequence). The CDR3 loop spans 16 amino acids. V shed 2 bases and J 5 bases; nucleotides not matched to a gene: 6. This CDR3 is CAWSPGLAGGRETQYF. CDR3 sequence (DNA): TGTGCCTGGAGTCCGGGACTAGCGGGAGGCAGGGAGACCCAGTACTTC.

V is TRBV18 and J is TRBJ2-1; no firm D call. Germline V gives CDR1 KGHSH, CDR2 LQKENI. The CDR3 consists of 15 residues. With 3 bases removed from V and 10 bases from J, the gap between germline ends came to 19 bases. CDR3 protein: CASSPTSNSLQEQFF. The CDR3 nucleotides read TGTGCCAGCTCACCTACCAGTAACAGTCTTCAAGAGCAGTTCTTC. Using reference TRBV18 and TRBJ2-1 for the parts outside the CDR3, the full variable domain is NAGVMQNPRHLVRRRGQEARLRCSPMKGHSHVYWYRQLPEEGLKFMVYLQKENIIDESGMPKERFSAEFPKEGPSILRIQQVVRGDSAAYFCASSPTSNSLQEQFFGPGTRLTVL.